This TCR beta chain is from a study of cytomegalovirus exposure and HLA in healthy donors. The study's findings and limits: Further analysis was carried out later, and it showed several of the most significant clusters appearing linked to common viral pathogens. An analysis was carried out later, and it reportedly showed fewer N-insertions in an Asian-associated ancestry cluster than the approximately 680-donor mean. Further analysis, carried out later, found HLA-associated TCR beta chains more clonally expanded than equally common other chains. Sequencing depth across donors, presence/absence analyses assumed, was roughly uniform.

A multiplex PCR was run with 60 Vbeta primers and 13 Jbeta primers. Using immunoSEQ multiplex PCR, the repertoire was profiled, and TCRdb retains in-frame clones only, with some absent. The sample records about 210,000 clones, around 76% being singletons. Germline V gene sequence: CDR1 MNHNS, CDR2 SASEGT. The V end was cut by 5 bases, the J end by 1 base, with 9 bases between. CDR3 size: 14 residues. Note on this clone: The antigen remains undetermined.

This TCR was recovered from a man aged 40-49 years in good health and CMV-seropositive. Sequencing input: PBMCs. The chain uses TRBV6-1 and TRBJ1-5, with a possible D match to TRBD1 (6 bases). This CDR3 is CASSIQGSNQPQHF. The CDR3, as DNA: TGTGCCAGCAGTATCCAGGGGAGCAATCAGCCCCAGCATTTT.